This T cell receptor (beta chain) appears in the sequencing data of a study of T cell repertoires in cytomegalovirus infection. For the study at large: Both a matching HLA type and CMV infection were indicated by public TCR beta signatures.

TCRdb reprocessed the reads with MiXCR, giving one entry per CDR3 protein. The sample consists of tens of thousands of distinct CDR3 sequences, more than 3% of them appearing once. Whole-study findings and limits: Summed frequency of public TCR beta families distinguished CMV carriers with the relevant HLA. HLA-C-restricted, CMV-specific TCR beta clonotypes were dominant ex vivo.

This clonotype has ten or more counts. The antigen remains undetermined. The sample was PBMCs. This sequence was found in a human donor in good health (CMV status not recorded). Some clones in this sample may be carry-over from other donors' samples.

CDR3 sequence reads: CASSYFSGGEAFF. CDR3 DNA: TGTGCCAGCAGCTACTTCAGCGGTGGTGAAGCTTTCTTT. The V and J genes are TRBV7-2 and TRBJ1-1; no clear D. CDR1 and CDR2 (germline): SGHTA, FQGNSA. This CDR3 has 13 residues. The V end lost 4 bases, the J end lost 7 bases, and 13 bases lay between the germline ends.